The present T cell receptor beta chain was sequenced within a study of cytomegalovirus exposure and HLA in healthy donors. Findings and limits, study-wide: Presence/absence analyses assumed roughly uniform sequencing depth across donors. The authors confirmed in vitro that a few CMV-associated chains were specific for CMV antigens. Earlier analysis yielded a pattern in which most TCR beta V segments were productive about 90% or about 30% of the time.

The CDR3 contains 14 residues. Germline CDR1 and CDR2: SGHTA and FQGTGA. V was pared by 4 bases and J by 4 bases, with 1 base of the junction left unmatched. Points on this clone: The antigen is undetermined.

Vbeta (60) and Jbeta (13) primers were used in the PCR. Measured with immunoSEQ multiplex PCR; TCRdb has only the in-frame clones, and not every one. The sample includes about 150,000 clones, 60% to 75% of them seen just once. At collection, donors were nominally healthy, but unrecorded immune exposures were probable. The receptor was isolated from a young man in good health and CMV-seronegative. The chain combines TRBV7-3 with TRBJ1-6, with 7 bases aligning to TRBD1. Sequenced input: PBMCs. CDR3: CASSSGQYNSPLHF. CDR3 DNA sequence: TGTGCCAGCAGCTCGGGACAGTATAATTCACCCCTCCACTTT.